The entry that follows covers one TCR beta chain sequence. This specimen comes from a study of control samples from healthy donors and cancer patients. There are 15 residues in the CDR3. V lost 2 bases and J 2 bases, leaving 9 bases between the germline ends. The germline gives CDR1 SGHTA, CDR2 FQGNSA. Some clones are missing from TCRdb's copy, which holds only in-frame ones; the method was immunoSEQ multiplex PCR. The sample consists of roughly 30,000 clones, approximately 90% of them appearing once. The sequence derives from a woman aged 40 to 55 with lung cancer. The chain is built from TRBV7-2 and TRBJ2-2; unclear D gene. The sequencing input was PBMCs. As DNA, the CDR3 is TGTGCCAGCAGCTTAATGGCGGCTAACACCGGGGAGCTGTTTTTT. Its translation is CASSLMAANTGELFF.